This T cell receptor beta chain came from a study of T cells in Graves' hyperthyroidism and ophthalmopathy. Template material for amplifying TCR beta CDR3 regions consisted of RNA transcripts. An initial round of RT-PCR targeting the TCR CDR3 relied on the HTBI primer set. MiXCR, run by TCRdb on the multiplex PCR reads, gives a single entry per CDR3 protein. The sample yields around 600,000 distinct CDR3 sequences, roughly 15% seen once. Those patients with uncontrolled infection, other autoimmune disease, pregnancy or lactation were excluded. On the basis of clinical symptoms, serum thyroxine and TRAb, thyroid ultrasound and orbital computed tomography, diagnoses were made. This clonotype was observed at least ten times. The antigen is unknown. Study-level points and caveats: A 13 V-J model separated ophthalmopathy from stable hyperthyroidism.

Sequenced input: blood. This sequence was found in a woman aged 35 to 49 with Graves' ophthalmopathy.

The CDR3 is CASSQQTRSSYEQYF. The CDR3 nucleotides are TGTGCCAGCAGCCAACAGACACGGAGCTCCTACGAGCAGTACTTC. The chain is built from TRBV14 and TRBJ2-7, with D uncertain. V was shortened by 2 bases and J by 0 bases, with 11 bases between the two germline ends. Germline CDR1 SGHDN, CDR2 FVKESK. The CDR3 length is 15 residues.